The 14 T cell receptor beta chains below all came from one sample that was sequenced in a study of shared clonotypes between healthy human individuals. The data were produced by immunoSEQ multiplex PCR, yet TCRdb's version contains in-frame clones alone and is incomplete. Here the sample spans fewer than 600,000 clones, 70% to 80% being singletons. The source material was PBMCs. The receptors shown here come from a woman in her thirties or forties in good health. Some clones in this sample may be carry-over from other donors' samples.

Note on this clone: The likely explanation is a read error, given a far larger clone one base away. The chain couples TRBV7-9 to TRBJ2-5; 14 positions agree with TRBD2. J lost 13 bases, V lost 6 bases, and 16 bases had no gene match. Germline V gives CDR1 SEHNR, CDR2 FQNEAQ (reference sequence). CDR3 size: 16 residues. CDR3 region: CASSRPGTSGSTERYF. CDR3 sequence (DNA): TGTGCCAGCAGTCGTCCCGGGACTAGCGGGAGTACCGAGCGGTACTTC.

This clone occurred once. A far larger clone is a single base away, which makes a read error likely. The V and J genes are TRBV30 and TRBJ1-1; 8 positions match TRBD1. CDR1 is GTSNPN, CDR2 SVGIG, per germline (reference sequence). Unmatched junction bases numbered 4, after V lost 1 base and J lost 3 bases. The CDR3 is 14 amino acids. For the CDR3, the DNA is TGTGCCTGGAGTGCCCGGACAGGGTACACTGAAGCTTTCTTT. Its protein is CAWSARTGYTEAFF.

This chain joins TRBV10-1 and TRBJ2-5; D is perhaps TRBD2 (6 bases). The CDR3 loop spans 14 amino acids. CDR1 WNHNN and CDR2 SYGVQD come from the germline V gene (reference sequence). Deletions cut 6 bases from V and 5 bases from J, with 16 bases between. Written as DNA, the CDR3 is TGCGCCAGCAGCCTTGGATCCCGGGGGGAGACCCAGTACTTC. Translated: CASSLGSRGETQYF.

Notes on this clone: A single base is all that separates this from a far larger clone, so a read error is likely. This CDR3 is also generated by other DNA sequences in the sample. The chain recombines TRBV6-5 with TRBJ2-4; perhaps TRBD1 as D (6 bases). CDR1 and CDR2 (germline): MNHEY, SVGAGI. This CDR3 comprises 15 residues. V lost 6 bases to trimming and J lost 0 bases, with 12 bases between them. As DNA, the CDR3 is TGTGCCAGCAGCGCACAGGGCTTAGCCAAAAACATTCAGTACTTC. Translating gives CASSAQGLAKNIQYF.

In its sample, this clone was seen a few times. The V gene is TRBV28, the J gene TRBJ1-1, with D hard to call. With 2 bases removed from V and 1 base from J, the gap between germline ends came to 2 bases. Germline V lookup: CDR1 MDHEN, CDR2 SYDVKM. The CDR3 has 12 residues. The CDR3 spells CASSLPNTEAFF. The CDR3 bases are TGTGCCAGCAGTTTACCGAACACTGAAGCTTTCTTT.

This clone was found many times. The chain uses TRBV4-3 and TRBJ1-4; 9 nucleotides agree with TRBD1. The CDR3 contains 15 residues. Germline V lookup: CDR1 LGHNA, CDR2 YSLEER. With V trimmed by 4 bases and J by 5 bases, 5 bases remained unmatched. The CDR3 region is CASSPVGTGNEKLFF. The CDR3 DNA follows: TGCGCCAGCAGCCCCGTAGGGACAGGGAATGAAAAACTGTTTTTT.

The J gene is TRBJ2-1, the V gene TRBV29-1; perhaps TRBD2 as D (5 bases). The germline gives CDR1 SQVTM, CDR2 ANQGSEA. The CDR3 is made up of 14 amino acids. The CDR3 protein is CTCRGGSSYNEQFF. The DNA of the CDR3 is TGCACCTGTCGTGGTGGGAGCTCCTACAATGAGCAGTTCTTC.

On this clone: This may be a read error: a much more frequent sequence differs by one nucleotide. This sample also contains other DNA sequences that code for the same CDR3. As DNA, the CDR3 is TGTGCCAGCAGCCATTCGACGGGGCCCGGGACTGAAGCTTTCTTT. As protein: CASSHSTGPGTEAFF. The chain uses TRBV4-2 and TRBJ1-1, with D perhaps TRBD1 (5 bases). This CDR3 has 15 amino acids. The V and J ends lost 3 bases and 5 bases respectively, with 16 bases between them. Germline V gene sequence: CDR1 LGHNA, CDR2 YNFKEQ.

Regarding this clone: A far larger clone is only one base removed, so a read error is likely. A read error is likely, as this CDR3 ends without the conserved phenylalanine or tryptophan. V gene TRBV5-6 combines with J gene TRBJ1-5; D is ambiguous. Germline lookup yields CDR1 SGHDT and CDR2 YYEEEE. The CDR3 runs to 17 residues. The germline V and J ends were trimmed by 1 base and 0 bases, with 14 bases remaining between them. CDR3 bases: TGTGCCAGCAGCTTGTACGGGGAGAGGAGTAGCAATCAGCCCCAGCATTCT. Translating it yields CASSLYGERSSNQPQHS.

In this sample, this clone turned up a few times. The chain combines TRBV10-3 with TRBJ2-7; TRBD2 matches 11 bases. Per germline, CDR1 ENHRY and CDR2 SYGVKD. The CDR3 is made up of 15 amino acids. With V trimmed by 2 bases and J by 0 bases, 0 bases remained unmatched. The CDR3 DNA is TGTGCCATCAGTGAGGGGACTAGCGGCTCCTACGAGCAGTACTTC. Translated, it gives CAISEGTSGSYEQYF.

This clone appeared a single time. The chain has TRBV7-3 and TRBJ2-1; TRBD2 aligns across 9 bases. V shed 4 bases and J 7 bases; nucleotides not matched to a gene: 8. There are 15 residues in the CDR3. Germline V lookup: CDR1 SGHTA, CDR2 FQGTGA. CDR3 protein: CASSSLAGAGNEQFF. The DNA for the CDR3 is TGTGCCAGCAGCTCGTTAGCGGGGGCGGGGAATGAGCAGTTCTTC.

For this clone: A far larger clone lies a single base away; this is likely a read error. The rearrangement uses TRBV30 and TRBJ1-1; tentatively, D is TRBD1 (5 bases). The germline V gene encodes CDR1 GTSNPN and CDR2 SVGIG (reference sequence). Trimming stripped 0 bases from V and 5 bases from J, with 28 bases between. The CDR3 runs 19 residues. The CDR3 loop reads CAWSVASRTNGWGRTEAFF. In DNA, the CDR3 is TGTGCCTGGAGTGTGGCCTCACGGACAAATGGATGGGGACGGACTGAAGCTTTCTTT.

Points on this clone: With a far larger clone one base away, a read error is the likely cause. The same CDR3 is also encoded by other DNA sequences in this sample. The CDR3 DNA reads as TGTGCCAGCAGCCCAGGGGACTTCTGGGGCTACACCTTC. It yields the protein CASSPGDFWGYTF. The chain has TRBV7-9 and TRBJ1-2, with a weak D call TRBD1 (6 bases). The CDR3 loop spans 13 amino acids. The germline V gene encodes CDR1 SEHNR and CDR2 FQNEAQ (reference sequence). Trimming shortened V by 5 bases and J by 8 bases, and 15 bases separated the two germline ends.

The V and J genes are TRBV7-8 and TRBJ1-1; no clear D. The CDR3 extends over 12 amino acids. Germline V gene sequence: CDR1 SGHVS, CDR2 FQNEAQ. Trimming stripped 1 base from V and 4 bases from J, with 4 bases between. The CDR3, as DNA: TGTGCCAGCAGCTTAGGCAGCACTGAAGCTTTCTTT. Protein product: CASSLGSTEAFF.